This T cell receptor (beta chain) stems from a study of blood T cell repertoires in COVID-19. Across the study: T cells, B-cell-depleted T cells, or PBMCs provided the cDNA or gDNA that served as material.

The CDR3 sequence is 13 residues long. The J segment lost 6 bases and the V segment lost 3 bases, leaving 1 base of the junction unmatched. Profiling relied on immunoSEQ multiplex PCR, and the TCRdb table lists in-frame clones only, not all of them. The table lists 65,000 to 85,000 clones, around 86% of them singletons. The clonotype comes from a woman aged 18-29 years with acute or convalescent COVID-19. Sequencing was carried out using peripheral blood. The genes are TRBV12-3 or TRBV12-4 and TRBJ2-7; 11 nucleotides align to TRBD2. The CDR3 nucleotides read TGTGCCAGCAGTTTTAGCGGGAGGGGCGAGCAGTACTTC. This codes for CASSFSGRGEQYF.